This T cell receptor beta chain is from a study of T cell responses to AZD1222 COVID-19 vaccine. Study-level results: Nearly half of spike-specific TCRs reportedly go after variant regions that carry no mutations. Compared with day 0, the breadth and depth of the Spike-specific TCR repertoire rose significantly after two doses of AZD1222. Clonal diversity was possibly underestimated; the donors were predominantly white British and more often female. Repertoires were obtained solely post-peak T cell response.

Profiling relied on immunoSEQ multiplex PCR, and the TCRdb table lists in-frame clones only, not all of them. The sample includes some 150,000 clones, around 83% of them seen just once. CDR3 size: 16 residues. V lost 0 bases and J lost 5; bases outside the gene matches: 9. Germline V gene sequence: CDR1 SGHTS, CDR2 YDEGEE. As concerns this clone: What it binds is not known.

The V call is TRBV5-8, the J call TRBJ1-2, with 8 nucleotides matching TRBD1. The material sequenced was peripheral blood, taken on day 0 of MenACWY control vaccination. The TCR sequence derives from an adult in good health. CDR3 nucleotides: TGTGCCAGCAGCTTGGCAGTTCACAGGGGGTTATATGGCTACACCTTC. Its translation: CASSLAVHRGLYGYTF.